This T cell receptor beta chain was recovered during a study of chemoradiotherapy in HPV16-positive cancers. Findings of the study overall: Candidate HPV-specific clones and E7-related TCR motifs grew in tumor during treatment.

With regard to this clone: The antigen is not known.

The table came from immunoSEQ multiplex PCR; TCRdb's copy has only in-frame clones and leaves some out. The data contain 7,500 to 10,000 clones, around 74% of them singletons. The length of the CDR3 is 17 residues. In germline, CDR1 is SGHAT, CDR2 FQNNGV. Losses at the gene ends were 5 bases for V and 8 bases for J; bases not matched to a gene: 16. This TCR was recovered from a human donor with HPV-associated anogenital cancer. The sequencing here drew on tumor tissue, taken from a patient who underwent chemoradiotherapy. The chain joins TRBV11-2 to TRBJ2-1, with 9 bases that match TRBD2. This chain's CDR3 is CASSPPRSSGRGYEQFF. CDR3 nucleotide sequence: TGTGCCAGCAGCCCCCCCCGGAGTAGCGGGAGAGGCTATGAGCAGTTCTTC.